The next 25 T cell receptor beta chains were all read from a single sample in a study of metastatic and nonmetastatic thyroid tumors. TCRdb re-clonotyped the PCR reads through MiXCR. The data contain 100,000 or so clones, about 16% of them singletons. Treatment of any kind had been given to no patient before thyroid surgery. Sample: blood. These TCRs come from a female donor with papillary thyroid cancer or a benign thyroid nodule (not recorded which). Some clones in this sample may be carry-over from other donors' samples.

The chain joins TRBV11-2 to TRBJ2-7; D call uncertain. Trimming stripped 8 bases from V and 1 base from J, with 12 bases between. Germline V lookup: CDR1 SGHAT, CDR2 FQNNGV. This CDR3 has 13 residues. The CDR3 reads CASSRELSYEQYF. The CDR3 coding sequence is TGTGCCAGCTCACGAGAACTATCCTACGAGCAGTACTTC.

This clone has ten or more counts. J is TRBJ2-2 and V is TRBV5-1; D is uncertain. The CDR3 sequence is 14 residues long. V shed 0 bases and J shed 5 bases, with 8 bases lying between them. Germline CDR1 SGHRS, CDR2 YFSETQ. DNA of the CDR3: TGCGCCAGCAGCTTGGTACAAGGGACCGGGGAGCTGTTTTTT. Translation gives CASSLVQGTGELFF.

This clone occurred a few times. This may be a read error, as it is one base from a much larger clone. The genes are TRBV19 and TRBJ1-3; the D gene is possibly TRBD1 (6 bases). This CDR3 has 15 residues. Germline CDR1 and CDR2: LNHDA and SQIVND (reference sequence). CDR3 loop: CASSLGGASGNTLYF. CDR3 in DNA: TGTGCCAGTAGTCTCGGGGGGGCCTCTGGAAACACCTTATATTTT.

The J gene is TRBJ2-1, the V gene TRBV6-4; no firm D call. Between the trimmed V and J ends, which lost 3 bases and 4 bases, there was a span of 7 bases. The CDR3 runs 13 residues. CDR1 is MRHNA and CDR2 is SNTAGT in the germline V gene. CDR3 in amino acids: CASSESEYNEQFF. The CDR3 DNA sequence: TGTGCCAGCAGTGAATCGGAGTACAATGAGCAGTTCTTC.

This clone has a count of ten or more. The rearrangement links TRBV5-1 to TRBJ2-2; tentatively, D is TRBD2 (5 bases). This CDR3 comprises 15 residues. Per germline, CDR1 SGHRS and CDR2 YFSETQ. V was cut by 5 bases and J by 1 base, with 12 bases left in between. CDR3 in amino acids: CASSPRGLNTGELFF. In DNA form, the CDR3 reads TGCGCCAGCAGTCCTAGAGGGCTGAACACCGGGGAGCTGTTTTTT.

The sample holds a few counts of this clone. The V call is TRBV27, the J call TRBJ1-1; D is possibly TRBD1 (6 bases). V lost 5 bases and J 4 bases, leaving 14 bases between the germline ends. The CDR3 spans 14 residues. Per the germline V gene, CDR1 is MNHEY and CDR2 is SMNVEV (reference sequence). Here the CDR3 DNA reads TGTGCCAGCAGTCGACCAGGGGCGAGCACTGAAGCTTTCTTT. This encodes CASSRPGASTEAFF.

This clone appeared a few times. A much larger clone differs by one base, so this may be a read error. This chain links TRBV29-1 with TRBJ1-2; maybe TRBD1 (6 bases). Trimming stripped 6 bases from V and 3 bases from J, with 17 bases between. This CDR3 has 14 residues. Germline V gene data show CDR1 as SQVTM and CDR2 as ANQGSEA. CDR3 in DNA: TGCAGCGTGGGACTCGTACAGGGAGACTATGGCTACACCTTC. Its translation is CSVGLVQGDYGYTF.

This clone came up many times. This sequence joins TRBV6-5 and TRBJ2-3, with D possibly being TRBD1 or TRBD2 (6 bases each). The CDR3 extends over 13 amino acids. The germline V and J ends were trimmed by 2 bases and 4 bases, with 7 bases remaining between them. The germline V gene encodes CDR1 MNHEY and CDR2 SVGAGI. The CDR3 here is CASSYRGADTQYF. For the CDR3, the DNA is TGTGCCAGCAGTTACAGGGGGGCAGATACGCAGTATTTT.

This clone showed up just a few times. It may be a read error: a sequence one base away is much more abundant. V is TRBV3-1 and J is TRBJ1-2; D remains ambiguous. The CDR3 covers 14 residues. Germline loops: CDR1 LGHDT, CDR2 YNNKEL (reference sequence). This chain's CDR3 is CAGSQDSGEGGYTF. The CDR3 region has the DNA TGTGCCGGCAGCCAAGATTCTGGGGAGGGAGGCTACACCTTC.

In this sample, this clone turned up a few times. The CDR3 DNA reads as TGTGCCAGTAATAGGACATGGGAAGGATACGAGCAGTACTTC. This encodes CASNRTWEGYEQYF. The chain uses TRBV19 and TRBJ2-7, with D perhaps matching TRBD1 (5 bases). Germline V CDR1 and CDR2: LNHDA, SQIVND (reference sequence). The CDR3 runs to 14 residues. Trimming stripped 7 bases from V and 4 bases from J, with 17 bases between.

There are a few counts of this clone. A read error is possible here, since a much larger clone lies one base away. The chain combines TRBV29-1 with TRBJ2-5; the D call may be TRBD1 or TRBD2 (5 bases each). CDR3 length: 12 amino acids. The germline CDR1 and CDR2 sequences are SQVTM and ANQGSEA. This CDR3 reads CIVDRGRETQYF. The CDR3 nucleotides are TGCATCGTTGATCGGGGCAGGGAGACCCAGTACTTC.

As for this clone: Just one base apart from a much larger clone, this may be a read error. The sample carries other DNA sequences with the same CDR3. The chain carries TRBV11-1 and TRBJ2-3; 9 nucleotides align to TRBD2. The CDR3 spans 16 residues. Germline loops: CDR1 SGHAT, CDR2 FQDESV (reference sequence). After removal of 0 bases from V and 2 bases from J, the junction contained 3 bases not matched to a gene. CDR3 protein: CASSLASGGYTDTQYF. The CDR3 DNA sequence: TGTGCCAGCAGCTTAGCTAGCGGGGGTTACACAGATACGCAGTATTTT.

At least ten counts were recorded for this clone. The chain joins TRBV30 to TRBJ2-7; D is tentatively TRBD1 or TRBD2 (5 bases each). The CDR3 loop spans 15 amino acids. V was pared by 2 bases and J by 1 base, with 15 bases between. Per the germline V gene, CDR1 is GTSNPN and CDR2 is SVGIG (reference sequence). CDR3 DNA sequence: TGTGCCTGGAGTAGTGTGAGAGGGGAGTCCTACGAGCAGTACTTC. Translation: CAWSSVRGESYEQYF.

This clone occurred many times. The same CDR3 can be traced to other DNA sequences in this sample. This chain links TRBV7-2 with TRBJ2-3; D uncertain. Germline CDR1 and CDR2: SGHTA and FQGNSA. Trimming left V 5 bases short and J 6 bases short, with 9 bases between. The CDR3 contains 12 residues. The chain's CDR3 is CASSPLPDTQYF. Here the CDR3 DNA reads TGTGCCAGCAGCCCCCTCCCGGATACGCAGTATTTT. The variable domain in full, with the rest retrieved from reference TRBV7-2 and TRBJ2-3, is GAGVSQSPSNKVTEKGKDVELRCDPISGHTALYWYRQSLGQGLEFLIYFQGNSAPDKSGLPSDRFSAERTGGSVSTLTIQRTQQEDSAVYLCASSPLPDTQYFGPGTRLTVL.

This clone appeared many times. Other DNA sequences of this sample code for an identical CDR3. The chain is built from TRBV20-1 and TRBJ2-7; 10 bases match TRBD1. J lost 5 bases, V lost 2 bases, and 9 bases had no gene match. Germline V gene sequence: CDR1 DFQATT, CDR2 SNEGSKA (reference sequence). This CDR3 has 15 residues. The DNA for the CDR3 is TGCAGTGCTAGACCCGGGACAGGGGCGATCAACGAGCAGTACTTC. Translating gives CSARPGTGAINEQYF.

In this sample, this clone turned up many times. The chain uses TRBV20-1 and TRBJ1-4; 8 bases are shared with TRBD1. CDR3 length equals 19 residues. Trimming cost V 5 bases and J 0 bases; bases outside gene matches: 17. Per germline, CDR1 DFQATT and CDR2 SNEGSKA (reference sequence). CDR3 DNA: TGCAGTGCTTCCCCACAGGGCGGACAGGGAACTGCAACTAATGAAAAACTGTTTTTT. As protein: CSASPQGGQGTATNEKLFF.

The V gene is TRBV9, the J gene TRBJ2-5; 8 nucleotides line up with TRBD1. Germline loops: CDR1 SGDLS, CDR2 YYNGEE. The trim removed 7 bases at V and 4 bases at J, leaving 12 bases unmatched. This CDR3 spans 15 amino acids. In nucleotides, the CDR3 is TGTGCCAGCGGAGGCCCTCCAGGGGGCGGAGAGACCCAGTACTTC. Protein: CASGGPPGGGETQYF.

As to this clone: Possible read error: a much larger clone is one base away. V gene TRBV7-9 combines with J gene TRBJ2-3, with D uncertain. Between the trimmed V and J ends, which lost 3 bases and 7 bases, there was a span of 5 bases. Germline V gene sequence: CDR1 SEHNR, CDR2 FQNEAQ (reference sequence). CDR3 length equals 11 residues. The CDR3 protein is CASSFSYTQYF. CDR3 in DNA: TGTGCCAGCAGCTTCTCGTATACGCAGTATTTT.

The table lists this clone with many counts. In the same sample, other DNA sequences code for this CDR3. The rearrangement links TRBV29-1 to TRBJ1-1, with a possible D match to TRBD1 (5 bases). The CDR3 sequence is 13 residues long. The germline gives CDR1 SQVTM, CDR2 ANQGSEA. Trimming shortened V by 3 bases and J by 1 base, and 9 bases separated the two germline ends. The CDR3 reads CSVDRAENTEAFF. DNA of the CDR3: TGCAGCGTTGACAGGGCGGAGAACACTGAAGCTTTCTTT. The complete variable domain, with remaining parts taken from reference TRBV29-1 and TRBJ1-1, reads SAVISQKPSRDICQRGTSLTIQCQVDSQVTMMFWYRQQPGQSLTLIATANQGSEATYESGFVIDKFPISRPNLTFSTLTVSNMSPEDSSIYLCSVDRAENTEAFFGQGTRLTVV.

The table lists this clone with a few counts. A much bigger clone sits one base away, suggesting this may be a read error. V and J are TRBV19 and TRBJ2-3; D is perhaps TRBD1 (6 bases). This CDR3 has 15 residues. The germline V and J ends were trimmed by 7 bases and 1 base, with 15 bases remaining between them. Germline loops: CDR1 LNHDA, CDR2 SQIVND (reference sequence). In DNA form, the CDR3 reads TGTGCCAGTATCATACAGGGAGTCGGCACAGATACGCAGTATTTT. It is translated as CASIIQGVGTDTQYF.

The table lists this clone with many counts. The V and J genes are TRBV13 and TRBJ1-2, with 7 bases matching TRBD1. V shed 6 bases, J shed 8 bases, and the junction held 12 bases outside the gene matches. This CDR3 is 14 amino acids long. Germline CDR1 PRHDT, CDR2 FYEKMQ (reference sequence). The CDR3 coding sequence is TGTGCCAGCAGACAATCCGACAGGGTTGGCGGCTACACCTTC. Encoded protein: CASRQSDRVGGYTF.

At least ten counts were recorded for this clone. The rearrangement joins TRBV6-2 or TRBV6-3 to TRBJ2-2; D call uncertain. Germline CDR1 is MNHEY and CDR2 is SVGEGT. The CDR3 runs to 15 residues. Trimming took 5 bases from V and 6 from J, leaving 16 bases between them. CDR3 residues: CASSLSGSRPGELFF. The CDR3 DNA follows: TGTGCCAGCAGTCTTTCTGGAAGTAGGCCCGGGGAGCTGTTTTTT.

This clone was found many times. Other nucleotide sequences in the sample specify the same CDR3. V usage is TRBV2 and J usage is TRBJ1-2, with 7 bases that match TRBD1. Germline CDR1 and CDR2: SNHLY and FYNNEI. V shed 4 bases and J 4 bases; nucleotides not matched to a gene: 12. This CDR3 is built from 16 residues. The CDR3 region is CASSASARDSFYGYTF. CDR3 DNA sequence: TGTGCCAGCAGTGCTTCCGCCAGGGACAGCTTCTATGGCTACACCTTC.

Sample share makes this clone medium-sized. The chain employs TRBV6-1 and TRBJ1-1; possible D gene TRBD1, 5 bases. This CDR3 is 13 amino acids long. With 0 bases removed from V and 8 bases from J, the gap between germline ends came to 10 bases. From germline, CDR1 is MNHNS and CDR2 SASEGT. The chain's CDR3 is CASSEAGALEAFF. The CDR3 DNA sequence: TGTGCCAGCAGTGAAGCTGGGGCTCTAGAAGCTTTCTTT.

With respect to this clone: At one boundary the junction diverges from the germline segment, which might be a read error. The chain has TRBV11-2 and TRBJ2-2, with 7 bases aligning to TRBD1. The CDR3 is made up of 16 amino acids. The germline V gene has CDR1 SGHAT and CDR2 FQNNGV. CDR3 coding DNA: TGTGCCAGCAGCTTAGTTGAGGGGGCGTACACCGGGGAGCTGCTTTTT. Translation gives CASSLVEGAYTGELLF. Using reference TRBV11-2 and TRBJ2-2 for the parts outside the CDR3, the full variable domain is EAGVAQSPRYKIIEKRQSVAFWCNPISGHATLYWYQQILGQGPKLLIQFQNNGVVDDSQLPKDRFSAERLKGVDSTLKIQPAKLEDSAVYLCASSLVEGAYTGELLFGEGSRLTVL.